The rows below give T cell receptor beta chains drawn from one sample of a study of technical replicates of blood from a few donors. Profiled with immunoSEQ multiplex PCR; TCRdb holds only in-frame clones, not every one. Of 35,000 to 50,000 clones in the sample, around 97% were seen once. Sequenced sample: T cells isolated from PBMCs. The receptors derive from a human donor in good health. Each CDR3 is given with its conserved first and last residue. The order of the fields is clone size, J gene, D gene, V gene, CDR3 DNA, CDR3 protein. D genes are given only for firm matches. Clone size is shown for a subset of rows, as once, few, many or a class of expanded clone.

clone_size: -
j_call: TRBJ1-2
d_call: -
v_call: TRBV6-1
cdr3_nt: TGTGCCAGCAGCGTACTAAACTATGGCTACACCTTC
cdr3_aa: CASSVLNYGYTF

clone_size: -
j_call: TRBJ1-2
d_call: -
v_call: TRBV30
cdr3_nt: TGTGCCTGGAGCCAGGGGACTGGCTACACCTTC
cdr3_aa: CAWSQGTGYTF

clone_size: once
j_call: TRBJ2-5
d_call: TRBD2
v_call: TRBV7-9
cdr3_nt: TGTGCCAGCAGTCCCGGGACTAGCGGAATAAAAGAGACCCAGTACTTC
cdr3_aa: CASSPGTSGIKETQYF

clone_size: -
j_call: TRBJ2-3
d_call: TRBD2
v_call: TRBV5-4
cdr3_nt: TGTGCCAGCAGCTTGCCACTAGCGGGAACAGATACGCAGTATTTT
cdr3_aa: CASSLPLAGTDTQYF

clone_size: -
j_call: TRBJ2-5
d_call: TRBD2
v_call: TRBV6-5
cdr3_nt: TGTGCCAGCATTCTTCGGGCGGGAGTGGGGGAGACCCAGTACTTC
cdr3_aa: CASILRAGVGETQYF

clone_size: -
j_call: TRBJ2-7
d_call: -
v_call: TRBV7-9
cdr3_nt: TGTGCCAGCAGCTCCTGGGAGGACTACGAGCAGTACTTC
cdr3_aa: CASSSWEDYEQYF

clone_size: -
j_call: TRBJ2-7
d_call: -
v_call: TRBV28
cdr3_nt: TGTGCCAGCAGCACGAGGGATCTCTCCTACGAGCAGTACTTC
cdr3_aa: CASSTRDLSYEQYF

clone_size: -
j_call: TRBJ2-3
d_call: TRBD2
v_call: TRBV12-5
cdr3_nt: TGTGCTAGTGGTTCGCCGCTAGCGGGAGTGACAGATACGCAGTATTTT
cdr3_aa: CASGSPLAGVTDTQYF

clone_size: -
j_call: TRBJ2-2
d_call: -
v_call: TRBV6-5
cdr3_nt: TGTGCCAGCAGTTACTCGAGGCACACCGGGGAGCTGTTTTTT
cdr3_aa: CASSYSRHTGELFF

clone_size: -
j_call: TRBJ2-5
d_call: TRBD2
v_call: TRBV12-5
cdr3_nt: TGTGCTAGTGGTTTGATGTATAGCGGGAGGGCCAACCAAGAGACCCAGTACTTC
cdr3_aa: CASGLMYSGRANQETQYF

clone_size: -
j_call: TRBJ1-1
d_call: -
v_call: TRBV10-3
cdr3_nt: TGTGCCATCAGTGAGTCGGGGCCTGAAGCTTTCTTT
cdr3_aa: CAISESGPEAFF

clone_size: few
j_call: TRBJ2-7
d_call: -
v_call: TRBV5-1
cdr3_nt: TGCGCCAGCAGCTTGGTACGGGGGGAGCAGTACTTC
cdr3_aa: CASSLVRGEQYF

clone_size: -
j_call: TRBJ2-3
d_call: TRBD2
v_call: TRBV2
cdr3_nt: TGTGCCAGCAGTTGGACTAGCGGGAGCCGGGATACGCAGTATTTT
cdr3_aa: CASSWTSGSRDTQYF

clone_size: -
j_call: TRBJ2-5
d_call: TRBD1
v_call: TRBV5-1
cdr3_nt: TGCGCCAGCAGCTTAGGGGACAGGGGGCCGGGGACCCAGTACTTC
cdr3_aa: CASSLGDRGPGTQYF

clone_size: -
j_call: TRBJ2-5
d_call: -
v_call: TRBV4-2
cdr3_nt: TGTGCCAGCAGCCAAGGCGGCTGGGAGACCCAGTACTTC
cdr3_aa: CASSQGGWETQYF

clone_size: few
j_call: TRBJ2-1
d_call: -
v_call: TRBV9
cdr3_nt: TGTGCCAGCAGCGGTCGGACAGTTAGGACCTACAATGAGCAGTTCTTC
cdr3_aa: CASSGRTVRTYNEQFF

clone_size: -
j_call: TRBJ2-5
d_call: -
v_call: TRBV7-3
cdr3_nt: TGTGCCAGCAGCTTAGGGGGGACGAGCGCAGAGACCCAGTACTTC
cdr3_aa: CASSLGGTSAETQYF

clone_size: -
j_call: TRBJ1-2
d_call: TRBD1
v_call: TRBV7-3
cdr3_nt: TGTGCCAGCAAGGGACAGGGGGACTATGGCTACACCTTC
cdr3_aa: CASKGQGDYGYTF

clone_size: -
j_call: TRBJ1-5
d_call: -
v_call: TRBV19
cdr3_nt: TGTGCCAGTAACAGGGCTAGCAATCAGCCCCAGCATTTT
cdr3_aa: CASNRASNQPQHF

clone_size: -
j_call: TRBJ1-3
d_call: -
v_call: TRBV5-6
cdr3_nt: TGTGCCAGCAGCTTGTTTGGGGGGGGTCCAAGCTCTGGAAACACCATATATTTT
cdr3_aa: CASSLFGGGPSSGNTIYF

clone_size: -
j_call: TRBJ1-4
d_call: TRBD1
v_call: TRBV30
cdr3_nt: TGTGCCTGCGGTCAGGGGGCAACTAATGAAAAACTGTTTTTT
cdr3_aa: CACGQGATNEKLFF

clone_size: -
j_call: TRBJ1-1
d_call: -
v_call: TRBV21-1
cdr3_nt: TGTGCCAGCAGCAGACTCCGGGACAGGCCCCGAAGGGCTTTAACTTTCTTT
cdr3_aa: CASSRLRDRPRRALTFF